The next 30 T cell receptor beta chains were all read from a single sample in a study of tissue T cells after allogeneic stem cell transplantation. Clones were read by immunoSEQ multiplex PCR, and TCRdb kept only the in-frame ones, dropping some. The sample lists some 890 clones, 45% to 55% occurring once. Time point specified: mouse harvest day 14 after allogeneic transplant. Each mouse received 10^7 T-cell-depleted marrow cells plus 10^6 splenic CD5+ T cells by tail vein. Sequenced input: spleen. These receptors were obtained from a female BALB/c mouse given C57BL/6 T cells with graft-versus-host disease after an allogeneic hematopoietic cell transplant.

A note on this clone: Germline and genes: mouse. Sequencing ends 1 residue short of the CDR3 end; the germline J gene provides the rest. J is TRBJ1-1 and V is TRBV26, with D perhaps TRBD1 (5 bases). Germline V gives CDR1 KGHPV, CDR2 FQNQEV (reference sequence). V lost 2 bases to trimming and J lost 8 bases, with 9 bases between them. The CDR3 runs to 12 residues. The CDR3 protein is CASSLGGREVFF. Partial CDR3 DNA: TGTGCCAGCAGTCTGGGGGGAAGGGAAGTCTTC.

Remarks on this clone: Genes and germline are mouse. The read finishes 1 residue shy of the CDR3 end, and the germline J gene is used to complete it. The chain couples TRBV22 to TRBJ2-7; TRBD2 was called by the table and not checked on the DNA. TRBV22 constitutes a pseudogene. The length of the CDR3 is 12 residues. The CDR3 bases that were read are TGTGCCAGCAGTCTGCGCAACTATGAACAGTAC. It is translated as CASSLRNYEQY. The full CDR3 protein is CASSLRNYEQYF.

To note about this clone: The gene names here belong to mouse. CDR3 sequence reads: CASSTGIERLFF. CDR3 DNA (partial): TGTGCCAGCAGTACAGGGATCGAAAGATTATTT. The chain combines TRBV13-1 with TRBJ1-4; possible D gene TRBD1, 6 bases. The read stops 1 residue short of the end of the CDR3; the missing end is completed from the germline J gene. The length of the CDR3 is 12 residues. Between the trimmed V and J ends, which lost 4 bases and 7 bases, there was a span of 8 bases. Germline V gene lookup returns CDR1 NSHNY and CDR2 SYGAGN.

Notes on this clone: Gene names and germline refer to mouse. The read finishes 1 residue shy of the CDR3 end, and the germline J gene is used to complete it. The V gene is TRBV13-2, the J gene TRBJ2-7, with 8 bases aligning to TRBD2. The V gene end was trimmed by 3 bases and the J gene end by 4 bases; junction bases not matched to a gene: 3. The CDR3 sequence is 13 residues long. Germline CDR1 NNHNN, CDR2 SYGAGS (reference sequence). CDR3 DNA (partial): TGTGCCAGCGGTGGGGGACTGGTTTATGAACAGTAC. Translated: CASGGGLVYEQY. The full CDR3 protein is CASGGGLVYEQYF.

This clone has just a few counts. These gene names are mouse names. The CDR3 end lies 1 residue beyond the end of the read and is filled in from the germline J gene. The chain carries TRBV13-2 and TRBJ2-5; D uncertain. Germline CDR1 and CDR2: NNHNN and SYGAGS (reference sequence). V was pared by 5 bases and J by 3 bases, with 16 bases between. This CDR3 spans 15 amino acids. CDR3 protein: CASGRAVMGQDTQYF. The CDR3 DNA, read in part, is TGTGCCAGCGGGAGAGCAGTGATGGGACAAGACACCCAGTAC.

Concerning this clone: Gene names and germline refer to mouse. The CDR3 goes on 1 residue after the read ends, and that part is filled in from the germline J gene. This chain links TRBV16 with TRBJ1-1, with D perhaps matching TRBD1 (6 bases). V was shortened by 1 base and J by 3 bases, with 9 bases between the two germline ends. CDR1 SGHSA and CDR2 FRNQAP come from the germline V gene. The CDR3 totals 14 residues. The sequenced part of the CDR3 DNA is TGTGCAAGCAGCTTAGTGGGGGGGCACACAGAAGTCTTC. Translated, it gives CASSLVGGHTEVF. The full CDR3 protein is CASSLVGGHTEVFF.

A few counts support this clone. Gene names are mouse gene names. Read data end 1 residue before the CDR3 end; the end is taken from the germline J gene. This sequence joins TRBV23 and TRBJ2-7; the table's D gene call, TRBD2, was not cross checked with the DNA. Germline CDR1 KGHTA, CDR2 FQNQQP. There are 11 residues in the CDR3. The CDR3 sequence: CSSPDWREQYF. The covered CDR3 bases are TGCTCCAGCCCGGACTGGAGGGAACAGTAC.

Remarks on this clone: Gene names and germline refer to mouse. Here the CDR3 reads CAWSLNRGQNSDYTF. The DNA read from the CDR3 is TGTGCCTGGAGTCTAAACCGAGGACAGAACTCCGACTACACC. The chain has TRBV31 and TRBJ1-2; D is possibly TRBD1 (6 bases). The read ends 1 residue before the CDR3 terminus; that terminus is restored from the germline J gene. Trimming cost V 0 bases and J 2 bases, with 13 bases left between them. Per the germline V gene, CDR1 is GKSSPN and CDR2 is SITVG. The CDR3 loop spans 15 amino acids.

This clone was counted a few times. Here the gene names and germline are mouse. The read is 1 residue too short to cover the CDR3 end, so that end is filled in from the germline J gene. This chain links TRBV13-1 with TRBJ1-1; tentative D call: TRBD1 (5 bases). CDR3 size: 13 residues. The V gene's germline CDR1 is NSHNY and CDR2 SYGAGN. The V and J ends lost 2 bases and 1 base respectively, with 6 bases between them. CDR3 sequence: CASSDDRNTEVFF. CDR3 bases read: TGTGCCAGCAGTGACGACAGAAACACAGAAGTCTTC.

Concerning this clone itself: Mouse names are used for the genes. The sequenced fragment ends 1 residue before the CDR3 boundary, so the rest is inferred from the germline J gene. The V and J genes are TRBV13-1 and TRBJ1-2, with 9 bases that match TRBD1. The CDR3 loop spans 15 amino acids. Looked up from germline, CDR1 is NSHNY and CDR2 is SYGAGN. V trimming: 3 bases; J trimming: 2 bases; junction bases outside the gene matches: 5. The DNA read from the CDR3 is TGTGCCAGCAGTGCGGGACAGGGTCTTAACTCCGACTACACC. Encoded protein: CASSAGQGLNSDYT. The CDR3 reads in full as CASSAGQGLNSDYTF.

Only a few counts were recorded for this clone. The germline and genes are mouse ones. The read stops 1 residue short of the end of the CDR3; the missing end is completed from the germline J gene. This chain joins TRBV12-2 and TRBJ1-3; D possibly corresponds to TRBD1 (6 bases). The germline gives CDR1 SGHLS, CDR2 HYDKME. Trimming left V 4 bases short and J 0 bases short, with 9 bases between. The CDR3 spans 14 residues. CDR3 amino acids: CASSRTVSGNTLYF. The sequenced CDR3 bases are TGTGCCAGCTCCCGGACAGTTTCTGGAAATACGCTCTAT.

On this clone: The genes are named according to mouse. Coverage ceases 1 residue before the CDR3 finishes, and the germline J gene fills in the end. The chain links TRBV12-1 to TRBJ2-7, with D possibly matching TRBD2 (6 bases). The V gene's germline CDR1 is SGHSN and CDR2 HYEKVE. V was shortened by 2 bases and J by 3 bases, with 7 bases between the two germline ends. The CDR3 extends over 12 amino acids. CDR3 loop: CASSQLGYEQYF. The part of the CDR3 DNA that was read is TGTGCCAGCTCTCAACTGGGCTATGAACAGTAC.

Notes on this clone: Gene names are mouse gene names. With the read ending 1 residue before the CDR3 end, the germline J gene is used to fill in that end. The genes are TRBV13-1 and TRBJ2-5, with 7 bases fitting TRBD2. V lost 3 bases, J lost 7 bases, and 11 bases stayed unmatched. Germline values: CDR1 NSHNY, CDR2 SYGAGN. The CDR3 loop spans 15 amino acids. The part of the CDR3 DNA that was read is TGTGCCAGCAGTGGCCCTCGTCTGGGGGAATACACCCAGTAC. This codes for CASSGPRLGEYTQY. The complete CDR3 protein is CASSGPRLGEYTQYF.

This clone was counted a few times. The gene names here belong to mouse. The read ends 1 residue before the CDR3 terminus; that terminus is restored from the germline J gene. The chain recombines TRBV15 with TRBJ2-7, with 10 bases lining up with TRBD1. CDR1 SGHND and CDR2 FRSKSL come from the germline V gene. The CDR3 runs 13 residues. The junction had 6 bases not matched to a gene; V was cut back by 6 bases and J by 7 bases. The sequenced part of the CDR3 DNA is TGTGCCAGCAGGGGACAGGGGATGTGGGAACAGTAC. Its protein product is CASRGQGMWEQY. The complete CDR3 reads CASRGQGMWEQYF. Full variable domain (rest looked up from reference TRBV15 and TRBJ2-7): DAGVTQTPRHEVAEKGQTIILKCEPVSGHNDLFWYRQTKIQGLELLSYFRSKSLMEDGGAFKDRFKAEMLNSSFSTLKIQPTEPKDSAVYLCASRGQGMWEQYFGPGTRLTVL.

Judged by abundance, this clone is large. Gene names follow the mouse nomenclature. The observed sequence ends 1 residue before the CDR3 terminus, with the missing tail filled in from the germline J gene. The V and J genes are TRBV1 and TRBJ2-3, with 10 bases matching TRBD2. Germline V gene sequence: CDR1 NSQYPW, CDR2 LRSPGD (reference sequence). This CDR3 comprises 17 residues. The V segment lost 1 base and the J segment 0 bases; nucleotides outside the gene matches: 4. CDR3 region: CTCSAVLGGFSAETLYF. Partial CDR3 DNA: TGCACCTGCAGTGCAGTACTGGGGGGGTTTAGTGCAGAAACGCTGTAT.

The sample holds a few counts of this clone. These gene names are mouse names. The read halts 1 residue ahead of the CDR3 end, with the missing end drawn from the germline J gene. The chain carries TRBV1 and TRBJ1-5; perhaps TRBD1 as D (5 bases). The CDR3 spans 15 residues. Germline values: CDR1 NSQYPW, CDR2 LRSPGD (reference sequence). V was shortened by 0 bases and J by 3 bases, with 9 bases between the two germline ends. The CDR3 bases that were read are TGCACCTGCAGTGCAGATCGAAGGGGCAACCAGGCTCCGCTT. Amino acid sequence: CTCSADRRGNQAPL. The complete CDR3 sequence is CTCSADRRGNQAPLF. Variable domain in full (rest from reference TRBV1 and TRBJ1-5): VTLLEQNPRWRLVPRGQAVNLRCILKNSQYPWMSWYQQDLQKQLQWLFTLRSPGDKEVKSLPGADYLATRVTDTELRLQVANMSQGRTLYCTCSADRRGNQAPLFGEGTRLSVL.

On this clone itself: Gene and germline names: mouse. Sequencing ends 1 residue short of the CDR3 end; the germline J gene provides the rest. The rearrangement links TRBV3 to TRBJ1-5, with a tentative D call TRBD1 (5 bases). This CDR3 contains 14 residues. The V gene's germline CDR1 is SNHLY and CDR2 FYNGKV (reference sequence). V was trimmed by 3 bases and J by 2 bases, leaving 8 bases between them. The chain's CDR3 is CASSLRGDNQAPLF. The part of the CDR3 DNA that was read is TGTGCCAGCAGCTTGCGGGGGGACAACCAGGCTCCGCTT.

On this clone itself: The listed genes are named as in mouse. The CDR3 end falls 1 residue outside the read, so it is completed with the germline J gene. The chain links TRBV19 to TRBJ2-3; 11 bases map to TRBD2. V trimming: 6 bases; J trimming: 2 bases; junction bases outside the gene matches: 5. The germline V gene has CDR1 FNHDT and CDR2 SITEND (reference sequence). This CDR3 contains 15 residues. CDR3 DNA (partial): TGTGCCAGCAAAACTGGGGGGGCGCTTGCAGAAACGCTGTAT. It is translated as CASKTGGALAETLY. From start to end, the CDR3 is CASKTGGALAETLYF. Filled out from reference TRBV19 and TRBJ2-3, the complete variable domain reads GGIITQTPKFLIGQEGQKLTLKCQQNFNHDTMYWYRQDSGKGLRLIYYSITENDLQKGDLSEGYDASREKKSSFSLTVTSAQKNEMAVFLCASKTGGALAETLYFGSGTRLTVL.

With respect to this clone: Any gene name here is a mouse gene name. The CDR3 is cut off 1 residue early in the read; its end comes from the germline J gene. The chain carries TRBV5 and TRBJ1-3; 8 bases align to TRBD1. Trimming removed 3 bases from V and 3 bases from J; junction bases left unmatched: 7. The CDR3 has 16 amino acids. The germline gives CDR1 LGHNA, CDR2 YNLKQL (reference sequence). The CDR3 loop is CASSHLPGQDGNTLYF. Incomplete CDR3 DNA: TGTGCCAGCAGCCACCTTCCGGGACAGGATGGAAATACGCTCTAT.

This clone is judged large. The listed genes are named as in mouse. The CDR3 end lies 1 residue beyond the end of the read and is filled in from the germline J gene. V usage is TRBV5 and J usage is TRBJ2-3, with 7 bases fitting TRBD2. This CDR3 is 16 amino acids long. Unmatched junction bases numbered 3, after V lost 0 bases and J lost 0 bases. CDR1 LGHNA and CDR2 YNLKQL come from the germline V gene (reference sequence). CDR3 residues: CASSQEWGVSAETLYF. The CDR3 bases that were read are TGTGCCAGCAGCCAAGAGTGGGGGGTGAGTGCAGAAACGCTGTAT.

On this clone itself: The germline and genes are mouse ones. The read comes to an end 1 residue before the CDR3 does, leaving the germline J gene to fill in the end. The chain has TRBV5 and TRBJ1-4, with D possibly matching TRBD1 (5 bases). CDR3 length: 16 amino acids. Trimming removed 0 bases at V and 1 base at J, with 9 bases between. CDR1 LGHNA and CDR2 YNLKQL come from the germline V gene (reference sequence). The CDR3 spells CASSQERTSSNERLFF. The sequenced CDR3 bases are TGTGCCAGCAGCCAAGAAAGGACATCTTCCAACGAAAGATTATTT.

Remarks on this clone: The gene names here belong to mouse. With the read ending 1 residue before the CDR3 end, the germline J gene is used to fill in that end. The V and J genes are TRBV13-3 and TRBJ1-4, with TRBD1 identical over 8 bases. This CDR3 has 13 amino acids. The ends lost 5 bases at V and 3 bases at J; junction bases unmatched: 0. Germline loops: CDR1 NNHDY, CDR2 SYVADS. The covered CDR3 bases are TGTGCCAGCAGCAGGGGGCCCAACGAAAGATTATTT. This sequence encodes CASSRGPNERLF. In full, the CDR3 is CASSRGPNERLFF.

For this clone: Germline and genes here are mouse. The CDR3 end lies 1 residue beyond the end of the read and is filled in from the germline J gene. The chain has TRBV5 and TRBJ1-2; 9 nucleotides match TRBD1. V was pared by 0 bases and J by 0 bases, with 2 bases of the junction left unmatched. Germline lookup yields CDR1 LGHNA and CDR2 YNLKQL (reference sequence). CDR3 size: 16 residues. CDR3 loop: CASSQETGGANSDYTF. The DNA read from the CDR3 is TGTGCCAGCAGCCAAGAAACAGGGGGCGCAAACTCCGACTACACC.

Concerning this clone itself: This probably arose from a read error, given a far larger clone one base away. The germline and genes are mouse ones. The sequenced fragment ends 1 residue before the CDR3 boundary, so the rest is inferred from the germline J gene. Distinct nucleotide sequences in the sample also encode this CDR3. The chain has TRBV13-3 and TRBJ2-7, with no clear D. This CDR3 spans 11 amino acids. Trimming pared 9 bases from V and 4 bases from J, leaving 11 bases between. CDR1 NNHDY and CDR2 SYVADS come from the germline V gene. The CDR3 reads CATEGVYEQYF. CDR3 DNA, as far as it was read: TGTGCCACAGAAGGCGTTTATGAACAGTAC.

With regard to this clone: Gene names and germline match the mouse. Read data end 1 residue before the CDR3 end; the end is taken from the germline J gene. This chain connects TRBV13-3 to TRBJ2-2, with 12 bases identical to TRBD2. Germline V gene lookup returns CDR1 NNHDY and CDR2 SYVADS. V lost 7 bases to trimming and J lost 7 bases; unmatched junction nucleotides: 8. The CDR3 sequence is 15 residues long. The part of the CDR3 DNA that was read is TGTGCCAGCCGCGACTGGGGGGGCGCGGACGGGCAGCTCTAC. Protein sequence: CASRDWGGADGQLY. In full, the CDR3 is CASRDWGGADGQLYF.

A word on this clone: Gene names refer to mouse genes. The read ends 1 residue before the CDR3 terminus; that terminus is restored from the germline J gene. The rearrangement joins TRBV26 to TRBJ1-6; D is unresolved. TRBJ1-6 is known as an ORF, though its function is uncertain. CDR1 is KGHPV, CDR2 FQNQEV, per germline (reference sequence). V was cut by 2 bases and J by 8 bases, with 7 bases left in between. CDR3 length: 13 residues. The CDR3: CASSLNRHSPLYF. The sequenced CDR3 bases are TGTGCCAGCAGTCTGAACAGACATTCGCCCCTCTAC.

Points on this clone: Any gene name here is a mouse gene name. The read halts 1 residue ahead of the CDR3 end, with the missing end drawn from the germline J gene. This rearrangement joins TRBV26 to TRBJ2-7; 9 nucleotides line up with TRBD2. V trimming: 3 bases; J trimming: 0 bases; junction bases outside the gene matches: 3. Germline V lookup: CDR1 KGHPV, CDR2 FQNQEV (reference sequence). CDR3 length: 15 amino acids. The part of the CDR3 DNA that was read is TGTGCCAGCAGTCTTTTGGGGGGGCGCTCCTATGAACAGTAC. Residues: CASSLLGGRSYEQY. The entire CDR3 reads CASSLLGGRSYEQYF.

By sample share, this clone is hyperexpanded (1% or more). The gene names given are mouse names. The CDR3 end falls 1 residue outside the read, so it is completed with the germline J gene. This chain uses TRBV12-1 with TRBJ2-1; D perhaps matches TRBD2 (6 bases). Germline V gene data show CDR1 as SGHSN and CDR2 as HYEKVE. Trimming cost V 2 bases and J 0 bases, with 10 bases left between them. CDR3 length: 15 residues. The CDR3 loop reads CASSPLLGNYAEQFF. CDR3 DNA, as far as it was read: TGTGCCAGCTCTCCCTTACTGGGTAACTATGCTGAGCAGTTC.

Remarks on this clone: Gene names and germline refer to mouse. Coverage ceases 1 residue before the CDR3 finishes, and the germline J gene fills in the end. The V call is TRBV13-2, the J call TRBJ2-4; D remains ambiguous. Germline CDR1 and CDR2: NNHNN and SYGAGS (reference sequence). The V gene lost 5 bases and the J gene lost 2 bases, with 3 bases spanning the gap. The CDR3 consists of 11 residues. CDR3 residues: CASGVQNTLYF. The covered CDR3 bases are TGTGCCAGCGGGGTTCAAAACACCTTGTAC.

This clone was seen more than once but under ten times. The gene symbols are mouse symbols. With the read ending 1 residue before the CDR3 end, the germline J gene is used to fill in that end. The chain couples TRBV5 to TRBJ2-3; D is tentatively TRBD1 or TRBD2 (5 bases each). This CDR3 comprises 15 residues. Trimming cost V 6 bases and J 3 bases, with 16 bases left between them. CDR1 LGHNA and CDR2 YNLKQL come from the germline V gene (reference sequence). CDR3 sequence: CASRSSGRGAETLYF. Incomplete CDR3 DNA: TGTGCCAGCAGAAGCTCGGGGCGCGGAGCAGAAACGCTGTAT.